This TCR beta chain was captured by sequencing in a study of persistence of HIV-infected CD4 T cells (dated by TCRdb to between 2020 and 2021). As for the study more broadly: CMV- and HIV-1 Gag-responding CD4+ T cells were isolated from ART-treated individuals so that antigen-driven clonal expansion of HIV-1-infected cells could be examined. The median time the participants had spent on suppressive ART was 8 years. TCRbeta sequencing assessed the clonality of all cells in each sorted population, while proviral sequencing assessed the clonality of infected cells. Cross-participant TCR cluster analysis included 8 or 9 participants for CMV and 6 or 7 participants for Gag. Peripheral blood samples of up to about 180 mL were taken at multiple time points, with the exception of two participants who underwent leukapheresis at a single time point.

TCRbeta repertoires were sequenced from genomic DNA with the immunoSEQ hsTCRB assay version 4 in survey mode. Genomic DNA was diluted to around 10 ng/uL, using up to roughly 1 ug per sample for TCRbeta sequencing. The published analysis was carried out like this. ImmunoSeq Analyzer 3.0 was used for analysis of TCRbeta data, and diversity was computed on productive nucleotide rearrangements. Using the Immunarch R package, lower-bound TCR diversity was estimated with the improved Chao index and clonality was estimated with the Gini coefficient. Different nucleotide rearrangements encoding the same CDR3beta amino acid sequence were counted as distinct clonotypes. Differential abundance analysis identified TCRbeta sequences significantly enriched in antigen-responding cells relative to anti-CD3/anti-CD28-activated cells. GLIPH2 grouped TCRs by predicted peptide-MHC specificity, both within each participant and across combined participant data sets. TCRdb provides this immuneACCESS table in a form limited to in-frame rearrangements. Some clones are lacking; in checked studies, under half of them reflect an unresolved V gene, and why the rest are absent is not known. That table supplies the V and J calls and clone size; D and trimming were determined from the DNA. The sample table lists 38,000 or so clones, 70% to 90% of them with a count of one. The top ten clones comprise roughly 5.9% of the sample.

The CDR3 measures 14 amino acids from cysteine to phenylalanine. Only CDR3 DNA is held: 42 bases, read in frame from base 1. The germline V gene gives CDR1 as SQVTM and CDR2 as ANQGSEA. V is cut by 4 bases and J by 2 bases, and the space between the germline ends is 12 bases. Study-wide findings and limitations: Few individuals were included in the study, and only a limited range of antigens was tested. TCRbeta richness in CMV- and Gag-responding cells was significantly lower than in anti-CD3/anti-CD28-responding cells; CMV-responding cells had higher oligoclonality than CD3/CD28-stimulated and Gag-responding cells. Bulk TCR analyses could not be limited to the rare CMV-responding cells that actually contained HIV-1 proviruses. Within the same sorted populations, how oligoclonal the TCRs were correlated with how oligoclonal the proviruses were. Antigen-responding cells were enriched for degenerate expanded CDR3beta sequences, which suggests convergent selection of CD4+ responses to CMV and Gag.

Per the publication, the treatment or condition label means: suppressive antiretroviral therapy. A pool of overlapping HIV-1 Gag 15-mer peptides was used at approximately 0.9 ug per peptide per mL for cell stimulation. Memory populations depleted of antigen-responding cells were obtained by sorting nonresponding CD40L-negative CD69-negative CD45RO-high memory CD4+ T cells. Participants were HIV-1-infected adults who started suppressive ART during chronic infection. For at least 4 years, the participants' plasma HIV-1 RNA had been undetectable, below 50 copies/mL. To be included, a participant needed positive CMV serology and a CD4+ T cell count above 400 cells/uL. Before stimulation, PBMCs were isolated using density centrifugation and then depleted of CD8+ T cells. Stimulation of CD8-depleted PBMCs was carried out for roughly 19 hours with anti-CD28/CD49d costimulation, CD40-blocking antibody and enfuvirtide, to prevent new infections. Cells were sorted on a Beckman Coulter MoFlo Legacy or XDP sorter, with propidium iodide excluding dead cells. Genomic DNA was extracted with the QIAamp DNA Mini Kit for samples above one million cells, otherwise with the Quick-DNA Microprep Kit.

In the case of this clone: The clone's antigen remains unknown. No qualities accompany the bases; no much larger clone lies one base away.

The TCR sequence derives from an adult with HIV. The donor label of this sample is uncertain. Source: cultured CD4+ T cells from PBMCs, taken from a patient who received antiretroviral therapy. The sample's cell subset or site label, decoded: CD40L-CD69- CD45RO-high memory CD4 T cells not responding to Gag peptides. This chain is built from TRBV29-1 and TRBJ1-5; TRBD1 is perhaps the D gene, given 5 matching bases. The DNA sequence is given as TGCAGCGTTGTCTCAGGGTCCGGCAATCAGCCCCAGCATTTT. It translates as CSVVSGSGNQPQHF.